The 14 T cell receptor beta chains listed next were all sequenced from one sample in a study of blood T cell repertoires in COVID-19. Using immunoSEQ multiplex PCR, the repertoire was profiled, and TCRdb retains in-frame clones only, with some absent. The repertoire holds roughly 400,000 clones, with more than 80% as singletons. Sequencing used PBMCs or T cells enriched from blood (not recorded which). The origin of the receptors is a man aged 25 to 40 who had recovered from COVID-19.

J is TRBJ2-7 and V is TRBV24-1, with 8 bases matching TRBD1. Germline V gene lookup returns CDR1 KGHDR and CDR2 SFDVKD. V trimming: 4 bases; J trimming: 6 bases; junction bases outside the gene matches: 7. The CDR3 loop spans 14 amino acids. The chain's CDR3 is CATSDRNDRGEQYF. The CDR3 DNA reads TGTGCCACCAGTGACCGGAACGACAGGGGCGAGCAGTACTTC.

A remark on this clone: This same CDR3 is encoded by further DNA sequences in the sample. V gene TRBV28 combines with J gene TRBJ2-1; D not certain. V lost 6 bases, J lost 4 bases, and 10 bases lay in between. Germline CDR1 MDHEN, CDR2 SYDVKM. The CDR3 consists of 13 residues. The CDR3 loop reads CASSPPGYNEQFF. For the CDR3, the DNA is TGTGCCAGCAGCCCTCCCGGGTACAATGAGCAGTTCTTC. Drawing the rest from reference TRBV28 and TRBJ2-1, the complete variable domain is DVKVTQSSRYLVKRTGEKVFLECVQDMDHENMFWYRQDPGLGLRLIYFSYDVKMKEKGDIPEGYSVSREKKERFSLILESASTNQTSMYLCASSPPGYNEQFFGPGTRLTVL.

The chain joins TRBV7-8 to TRBJ1-2; 7 bases map to TRBD1. This CDR3 contains 15 residues. Germline CDR1 and CDR2: SGHVS and FQNEAQ. The V gene end was trimmed by 3 bases and the J gene end by 1 base; junction bases not matched to a gene: 5. The CDR3 spells CASSLNTGVNYGYTF. The CDR3 DNA reads as TGTGCCAGCAGCTTGAATACAGGGGTTAACTATGGCTACACCTTC. The full variable domain, its missing parts supplied by reference TRBV7-8 and TRBJ1-2, is GAGVSQSPRYKVAKRGQDVALRCDPISGHVSLFWYQQALGQGPEFLTYFQNEAQLDKSGLPSDRFFAERPEGSVSTLKIQRTQQEDSAVYLCASSLNTGVNYGYTFGSGTRLTVV.

In this sample, this clone turned up once. The V call is TRBV9, the J call TRBJ2-1, with TRBD2 matching over 7 bases. Germline-derived CDR1 and CDR2 are SGDLS and YYNGEE. J was trimmed by 9 bases and V by 5 bases; bases with no gene match: 8. The CDR3 contains 13 residues. The CDR3 region is CASRGTSASEQFF. In DNA, the CDR3 is TGTGCCAGCAGGGGAACTAGCGCTTCTGAGCAGTTCTTC.

The rearrangement uses TRBV10-3 and TRBJ2-3; 10 nucleotides agree with TRBD2. CDR3 length equals 15 residues. Losses at the gene ends were 7 bases for V and 6 bases for J; bases not matched to a gene: 10. CDR1 and CDR2 (germline): ENHRY, SYGVKD. The CDR3 is CAITNLAGASDTQYF. For the CDR3, the DNA is TGTGCCATCACCAACCTAGCGGGAGCGTCCGATACGCAGTATTTT.

On this clone itself: Other DNA sequences in this sample translate to the same CDR3. The J gene is TRBJ1-2, the V gene TRBV3-1 (or the pseudogene TRBV3-2); D is unresolved. V was cut by 1 base and J by 8 bases, with 8 bases left in between. Germline CDR1 is LGHDT and CDR2 is YNNKEL (reference sequence). The CDR3 has 12 residues. The CDR3 DNA sequence: TGTGCCAGCAGCCAAGGAACTCGGGGCTACACCTTC. Translating gives CASSQGTRGYTF.

This clone came up once. The rearrangement joins TRBV6-2 or TRBV6-3 to TRBJ2-1; TRBD2 matches 9 bases. From germline, CDR1 is MNHEY and CDR2 SVGEGT. The J segment lost 2 bases and the V segment lost 6 bases, leaving 8 bases of the junction unmatched. CDR3 length: 16 amino acids. CDR3 in DNA: TGTGCCAGCAGCCTCACCTCTAGCGGGGCCTACAATGAGCAGTTCTTC. Translation: CASSLTSSGAYNEQFF.

The chain employs TRBV5-4 and TRBJ2-7; D might be TRBD1 (5 bases). The CDR3 consists of 17 residues. Germline assignment: CDR1 SGHNT and CDR2 YYREEE (reference sequence). Deletions cut 2 bases from V and 1 base from J, with 19 bases between. Written as DNA, the CDR3 is TGTGCCAGCAGCTTTAAGGGTGGGGCTTTCCATTCCTACGAGCAGTACTTC. Translation gives CASSFKGGAFHSYEQYF.

The chain employs TRBV27 and TRBJ2-3; maybe TRBD2 (6 bases). Germline CDR1 MNHEY, CDR2 SMNVEV (reference sequence). Trimming removed 4 bases at V and 0 bases at J, with 17 bases between. This CDR3 has 17 amino acids. The CDR3 is CASSSPFHGRSTDTQYF. The CDR3 DNA reads as TGTGCCAGCAGTTCACCTTTCCACGGGAGAAGCACAGATACGCAGTATTTT.

This chain connects TRBV18 to TRBJ2-1, with 8 bases identical to TRBD2. The ends lost 6 bases at V and 9 bases at J; junction bases unmatched: 10. Germline V gene sequence: CDR1 KGHSH, CDR2 LQKENI. CDR3 length equals 14 residues. The CDR3: CASSLETGGAEQFF. The CDR3 DNA reads TGTGCCAGCTCTCTAGAAACCGGGGGGGCTGAGCAGTTCTTC.

The rearrangement uses TRBV24-1 and TRBJ1-1; 7 bases fit TRBD1. CDR3 length equals 14 residues. The germline V gene has CDR1 KGHDR and CDR2 SFDVKD. V lost 4 bases, J lost 4 bases, and 5 bases stayed unmatched. The CDR3 spells CATSDSTGSTEAFF. For the CDR3, the DNA is TGTGCCACCAGTGACTCGACAGGGAGCACTGAAGCTTTCTTT.

The CDR3 here is CASSLANSGGTEAFF. The DNA of the CDR3 is TGTGCCAGCAGCTTAGCTAATTCAGGGGGCACTGAAGCTTTCTTT. J is TRBJ1-1 and V is TRBV7-6; 7 bases match TRBD1. Germline CDR1 SGHVS, CDR2 FNYEAQ. CDR3 length: 15 residues. V lost 0 bases to trimming and J lost 4 bases; unmatched junction nucleotides: 5.

The rearrangement uses TRBV24-1 and TRBJ1-2; D gene ambiguous. V dropped 7 bases and J dropped 4 bases, with 12 bases sitting between them. Germline CDR1 and CDR2: KGHDR and SFDVKD. The CDR3 contains 13 residues. CDR3 protein: CATSSEGGYGYTF. DNA for the CDR3: TGTGCCACCAGCTCAGAGGGAGGCTATGGCTACACCTTC.

This sequence joins TRBV27 and TRBJ1-6, with D possibly TRBD1 on 6 matching bases. CDR1 MNHEY and CDR2 SMNVEV come from the germline V gene (reference sequence). With 5 bases removed from V and 7 bases from J, the gap between germline ends came to 12 bases. The CDR3 is 14 residues long. Here the CDR3 DNA reads TGTGCCAGCAGTCTGGGGGGGCTAAATTCACCCCTCCACTTT. Amino acid sequence: CASSLGGLNSPLHF.